The entry below gives a single T cell receptor beta chain sequence along with its context. Libraries were prepared by immunoSEQ multiplex PCR; TCRdb keeps only in-frame clonotypes and omits some of them. The sample has 200,000 to 250,000 clones, almost 90% seen once. This specimen comes from a study of blood T cell repertoires in COVID-19. This CDR3 has 12 amino acids. The V gene's germline CDR1 is SQVTM and CDR2 ANQGSEA. Trimming stripped 0 bases from V and 9 bases from J, with 11 bases between. The sequencing input was peripheral blood. This TCR was sampled from an older woman with acute or convalescent COVID-19. The chain recombines TRBV29-1 with TRBJ2-5; D gene unclear. The CDR3 protein is CSVEDLTEPQYF. The CDR3 bases are TGCAGCGTTGAAGATCTTACGGAGCCCCAGTACTTC.